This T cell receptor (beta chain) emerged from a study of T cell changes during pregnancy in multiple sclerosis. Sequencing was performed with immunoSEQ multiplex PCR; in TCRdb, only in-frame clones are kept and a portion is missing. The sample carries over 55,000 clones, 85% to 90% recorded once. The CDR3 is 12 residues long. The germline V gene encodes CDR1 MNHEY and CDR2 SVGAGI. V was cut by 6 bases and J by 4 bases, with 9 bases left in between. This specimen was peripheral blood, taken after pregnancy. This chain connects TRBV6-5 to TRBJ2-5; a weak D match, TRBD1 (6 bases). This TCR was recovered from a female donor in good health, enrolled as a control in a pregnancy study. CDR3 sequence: CASRGARETQYF. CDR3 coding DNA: TGTGCCAGCAGGGGGGCACGAGAGACCCAGTACTTC.